These T cell receptor beta chains were read from a single sample in a study of graft-versus-host responses after intestinal transplantation. Libraries were prepared by immunoSEQ multiplex PCR; TCRdb keeps only in-frame clonotypes and omits some of them. The data show some 110,000 clones, about 90% seen once. Antigens of these TCRs are unknown. This sample comprised unstimulated CD4+ T cells sorted from spleen or lymph node cells, obtained before intestinal transplant. The receptors derive from a human donor who received an intestinal transplant. The CDR3 runs from the conserved cysteine through the conserved F or W. A D gene is named only where the DNA matches it firmly. Only part of the rows carry a size: once, few, many, or a class if the clone is expanded.

size	D	J	V	CDR3	DNA
.	.	TRBJ2-7	TRBV15	CATSRDPGPYEQYF	TGTGCCACCAGCAGAGATCCAGGTCCCTACGAGCAGTACTTC
.	.	TRBJ2-3	TRBV7-3	CASSLRAATDTQYF	TGTGCCAGCAGCTTACGCGCGGCCACAGATACGCAGTATTTT
few	TRBD1	TRBJ1-4	TRBV27	CASREQGAGNEKLFF	TGTGCCAGCAGAGAACAGGGGGCTGGTAATGAAAAACTGTTTTTT
once	.	TRBJ2-1	TRBV11-2	CAIPGPHLNEQFF	TGTGCCATCCCGGGACCTCACCTCAATGAGCAGTTCTTC
once	.	TRBJ2-5	TRBV5-1	CASSFPARGLETQYF	TGCGCCAGCAGCTTTCCGGCCAGAGGCTTGGAGACCCAGTACTTC
once	.	TRBJ2-3	TRBV15	CATSRDRRDRQYF	TGTGCCACCAGCAGAGATCGGCGGGATCGGCAGTATTTT
.	.	TRBJ2-2	TRBV5-1	CASSLGSRAVNTGELFF	TGCGCCAGCAGCTTGGGGAGCCGGGCCGTGAACACCGGGGAGCTGTTTTTT
.	.	TRBJ2-7	TRBV5-1	CASSFLGVNGEQYF	TGCGCCAGCAGCTTCCTGGGGGTCAATGGCGAGCAGTACTTC
.	TRBD1	TRBJ1-6	TRBV4-2	CASSQATGVGNSPLHF	TGTGCCAGCAGCCAAGCTACAGGGGTGGGTAATTCACCCCTCCACTTT
once	.	TRBJ1-6	TRBV5-1	CASSLGQRRNSPLHF	TGCGCCAGCAGCTTGGGACAACGTCGTAATTCACCTCTCCATTTT
.	.	TRBJ1-1	TRBV19	CASSQKFGSMNTEAFF	TGTGCCAGTAGTCAAAAGTTTGGGAGCATGAACACTGAAGCTTTCTTT
.	.	TRBJ2-5	TRBV19	CAPGGSQTQYF	TGTGCCCCTGGGGGGTCTCAGACCCAGTACTTC
.	TRBD2	TRBJ2-5	TRBV7-9	CASSNNGGGFQETQYF	TGTGCCAGCAGCAATAACGGCGGGGGTTTTCAAGAGACCCAGTACTTC
.	.	TRBJ2-1	TRBV7-6	CASSLLPRGANDEQFF	TGTGCCAGCAGCTTACTACCCCGGGGGGCTAACGATGAGCAGTTCTTC
.	.	TRBJ2-2	TRBV27	CASSLWGGASGELFF	TGTGCCAGCAGTTTATGGGGGGGGGCCTCCGGGGAGCTGTTTTTT
.	TRBD2	TRBJ2-7	TRBV11-2	CASSPLLAGTYEQYF	TGTGCCAGCAGCCCCTTACTAGCGGGAACCTACGAGCAGTACTTC
.	.	TRBJ2-7	TRBV28	CASSLRSYEQYF	TGTGCCAGCAGTTTACGGAGCTACGAGCAGTACTTC
once	.	TRBJ1-4	TRBV5-1	CASSLTGTNEKLFF	TGCGCCAGCAGCTTGACAGGGACTAATGAAAAACTGTTTTTT
.	TRBD1	TRBJ1-2	TRBV9	CASSGGQLYGYTF	TGTGCCAGCAGCGGGGGACAGTTATATGGCTACACCTTC
.	TRBD1	TRBJ1-5	TRBV4-1	CASSHQGDQPQHF	TGCGCCAGCAGCCACCAGGGGGATCAGCCCCAGCATTTT
.	TRBD1	TRBJ1-3	TRBV14	CASSQQGVSGNTIYF	TGTGCCAGCAGCCAACAGGGGGTCTCTGGAAACACCATATATTTT
.	TRBD2	TRBJ2-3	TRBV10-3	CAISGTSGRATDTQYF	TGTGCCATCAGTGGGACTAGCGGGAGAGCAACAGATACGCAGTATTTT
.	.	TRBJ2-7	TRBV11-2	CASSPRRPTYEQYF	TGTGCCAGCAGCCCCCGCAGGCCAACCTACGAGCAGTACTTC
few	.	TRBJ1-2	TRBV6-1	CASSPQGRRGYTF	TGTGCCAGCAGTCCCCAGGGCCGTCGTGGCTACACCTTC
.	TRBD2	TRBJ2-3	TRBV7-3	CASSAGDADTQYF	TGTGCCAGCAGCGCGGGGGATGCAGATACGCAGTATTTT
.	TRBD2	TRBJ2-5	TRBV6-5	CASRGLAGEETQYF	TGTGCCAGCAGGGGACTAGCGGGAGAAGAGACCCAGTACTTC
.	.	TRBJ1-1	TRBV5-4	CASSFARTTEAFF	TGTGCCAGCAGCTTCGCACGAACCACTGAAGCTTTCTTT
.	.	TRBJ2-7	TRBV10-2	CASSESPTTYEQYF	TGCGCCAGCAGCGAGAGCCCCACGACCTACGAGCAGTACTTC
few	.	TRBJ2-5	TRBV11-2	CASSLIGGFTETQYF	TGTGCCAGCAGCTTAATTGGCGGGTTCACGGAGACCCAGTACTTC
.	.	TRBJ2-1	TRBV7-9	CASSLVYNEQFF	TGTGCCAGCAGCTTAGTCTACAATGAGCAGTTCTTC
.	TRBD1	TRBJ1-2	TRBV30	CAWSRDSPIYGYTF	TGTGCCTGGAGCCGGGACAGCCCGATCTATGGCTACACCTTC
.	TRBD2	TRBJ2-7	TRBV9	CASSAVGGYEQYF	TGTGCCAGCAGCGCGGTGGGGGGGTACGAGCAGTACTTC
.	.	TRBJ2-7	TRBV5-6	CASSLVDQSEQYF	TGTGCCAGCAGCTTGGTGGACCAATCCGAGCAGTACTTC
.	TRBD2	TRBJ2-2	TRBV11-2	CASSPGLAGTGELFF	TGTGCCAGCAGCCCAGGACTAGCGGGGACCGGGGAGCTGTTTTTT
.	TRBD1	TRBJ2-3	TRBV5-1	CASHIRTGASTDTQYF	TGCGCCAGTCATATCCGGACAGGTGCTAGCACAGATACGCAGTATTTT
.	TRBD1	TRBJ1-2	TRBV6-1	CASSRGQGINYGYTF	TGTGCCAGCAGCCGAGGACAGGGGATAAACTATGGCTACACCTTC